A single T cell receptor (beta chain) is shown here with its context. Its antigen has not been determined. Per-nucleotide qualities are absent, and no much larger clonotype sits a single base away. The data derive from a study of radiation and T cells in renal cell carcinoma (dated by TCRdb to 2018 to 2020). Broadly, across the study: In total, some 50 samples underwent TCR beta sequencing: around 25 tumors plus 27 peripheral blood samples. Across all 50 or so samples, more than 4,000,000 unique CDR3 nucleotide sequences, encoding 2,658,974 unique CDR3 amino acid sequences, were identified.

The CDR3 runs 16 amino acids, cysteine and phenylalanine included. The entry retains the CDR3 DNA only, 48 bases that are in frame from base 1. CDR1 and CDR2 were assigned from the germline V gene (reference sequence) as LNHDA and SQIVND. The germline ends are 19 bases apart after V is trimmed by 3 bases and J by 4 bases. TCR beta libraries were generated from genomic DNA with the immunoSEQ kit, following the manufacturer's recommendations. For library preparation, a first multiplex PCR was performed with proprietary primers, followed by a second PCR in which unique barcodes were added, and bead cleanups were performed after each round. Each sample batch included a kit-provided positive control reaction and a negative control reaction. The final libraries underwent checking on an Agilent 4200 TapeStation D1000 ScreenTape, volumetric pooling, and quantification by qPCR. Sequencing was performed on an Illumina NextSeq500 with a MidOutput 150-cycle cartridge, and 156 Read1 and 15 Index1 cycles were run with kit custom primers. The pooled library was loaded at approximately 1 pM with an approximately 18% PhiX control spike-in. Per the original workflow: The vendor-processed data were analyzed in R, and a clonotype was defined as all T cells that share the same CDR3 nucleotide sequence. In the clone abundance analyses, frequencies in each sample were normalized to that sample's 10,000 most abundant clones. Public T cell clones, which averaged fewer than five per sample, were removed prior to analysis. Dominant motifs were analyzed with ImmunoMap using the PAM10 matrix, a gap penalty of 30, and a homology threshold of 0.3, and motifs with a cumulative frequency of at least 0.01 were considered dominant. Tumor-enriched and baseline blood-enriched clonotypes were defined by at least a 32-fold difference in abundance between compartments. Tumor-blood repertoire similarity was measured with the Baroni-Urbani and Buser coefficient, and group comparisons used two-tailed Wilcoxon tests in R. TCRdb's version of the immuneACCESS table is confined to in-frame rearrangements and falls short of the full clone set. An unresolved V gene accounts for under half of the shortfall where checked; the remainder is of unknown origin. V and J calls and clone size are as listed in that table; D and trimming were resolved from the DNA. A total of over 15,000 clones appear in this sample, less than 65% of them only once. Of the sample, approximately 10% is held by the ten largest clones.

Study-wide findings and limitations: TCR clonality was higher in irradiated tumors than in controls, as the top 100 clonotypes made up an average of around 54% of the repertoire in irradiated tumors compared with 43% in nephrectomy-only tumors. Top tumor clonotypes rose in blood from baseline to 2 weeks post-radiation, then contracted by 4 weeks, suggesting transient expansion of tumor-resident clones. Intratumoral heterogeneity went uncaptured because the only tumor material available was small regions of 0.8 to 1 g. The single-armed trial design could not address effects of radiation dose or scheduling on the TCR repertoire. Irradiated tumors contained more dominant CDR3 motifs, and these motifs occupied a larger share of the repertoire than in control tumors. Because pretreatment tumor biopsies were not available, the baseline intratumoral presence of clonotypes could not be determined.

Read against the paper, the sample's time point label means: tumor resected at nephrectomy. Read against the paper, the sample's treatment or condition label means: 15 Gy SBRT to primary tumor, nephrectomy 4 weeks later. The samples were drawn from a clinical trial, where primary renal cell carcinomas were treated with 15 Gy of stereotactic body radiation therapy and then removed by nephrectomy 4 weeks afterward. All patients had renal cell carcinoma with clear cell pathology. The tumors were dissociated mechanically, digested with collagenase/hyaluronidase at 37 degrees C, processed in gentleMACS C tubes, and kept in liquid nitrogen. The QIAamp DNA Blood Mini Kit (Qiagen) was used to prepare genomic DNA for TCR sequencing. The analyses included only samples that passed all quality control checks.

The V and J genes are TRBV19 and TRBJ2-7; a tentative D call is TRBD2 (5 bases match). This specimen was tumor tissue, taken from a patient whose treatment included radiotherapy and nephrectomy. The receptor was isolated from a man between 50 and 59 years old with renal cell carcinoma. The CDR3 protein: CASSISADGVRYEQYF. The DNA sequence is TGTGCCAGTAGTATTTCCGCGGACGGGGTTAGGTACGAGCAGTACTTC.